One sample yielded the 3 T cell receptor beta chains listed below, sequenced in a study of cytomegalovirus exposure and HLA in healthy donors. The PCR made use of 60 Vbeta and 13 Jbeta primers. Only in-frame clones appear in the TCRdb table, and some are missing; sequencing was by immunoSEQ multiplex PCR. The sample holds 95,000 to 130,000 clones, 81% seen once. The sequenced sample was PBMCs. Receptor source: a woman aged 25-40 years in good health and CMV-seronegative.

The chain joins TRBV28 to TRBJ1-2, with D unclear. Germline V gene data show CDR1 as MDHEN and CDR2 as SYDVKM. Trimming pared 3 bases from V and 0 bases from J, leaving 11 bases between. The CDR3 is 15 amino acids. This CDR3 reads CASSFVPTPNYGYTF. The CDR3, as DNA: TGTGCCAGCAGTTTCGTCCCCACTCCTAACTATGGCTACACCTTC.

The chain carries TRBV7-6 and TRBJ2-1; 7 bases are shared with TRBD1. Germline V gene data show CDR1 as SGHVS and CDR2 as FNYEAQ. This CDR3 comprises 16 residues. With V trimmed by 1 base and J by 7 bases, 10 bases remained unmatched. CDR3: CASSLVSQGVKNEQFF. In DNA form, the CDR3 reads TGTGCCAGCAGCTTAGTGTCCCAGGGGGTTAAGAATGAGCAGTTCTTC.

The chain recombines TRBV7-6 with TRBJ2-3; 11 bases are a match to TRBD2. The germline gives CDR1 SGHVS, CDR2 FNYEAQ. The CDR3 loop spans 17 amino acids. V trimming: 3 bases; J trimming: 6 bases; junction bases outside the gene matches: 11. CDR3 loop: CASSLKLAGVSVDTQYF. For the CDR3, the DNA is TGTGCCAGCAGCTTGAAACTAGCGGGAGTATCAGTCGATACGCAGTATTTT.